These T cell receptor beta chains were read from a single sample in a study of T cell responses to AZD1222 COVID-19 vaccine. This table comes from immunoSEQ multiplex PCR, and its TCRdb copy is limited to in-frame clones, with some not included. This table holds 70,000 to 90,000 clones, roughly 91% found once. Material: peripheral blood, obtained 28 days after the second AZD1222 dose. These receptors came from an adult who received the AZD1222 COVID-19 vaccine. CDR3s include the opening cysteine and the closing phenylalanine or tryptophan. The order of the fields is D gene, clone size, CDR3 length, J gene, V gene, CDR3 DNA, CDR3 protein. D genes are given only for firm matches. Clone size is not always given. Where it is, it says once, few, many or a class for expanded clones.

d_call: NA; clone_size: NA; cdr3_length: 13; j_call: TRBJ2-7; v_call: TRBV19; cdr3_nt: TGTGCCAGTAGTATAGGCAGGGGAGACGAGCAGTACTTC; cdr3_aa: CASSIGRGDEQYF
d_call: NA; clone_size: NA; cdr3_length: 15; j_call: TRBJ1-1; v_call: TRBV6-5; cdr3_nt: TGTGCCAGCATCCAAAATGGCGTAGGGAACACTGAAGCTTTCTTT; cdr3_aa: CASIQNGVGNTEAFF
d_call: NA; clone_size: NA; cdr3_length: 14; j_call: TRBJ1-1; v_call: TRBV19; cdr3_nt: TGTGCCAGTAGTCCCAGTGGAGGGGGCACTGAAGCTTTCTTT; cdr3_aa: CASSPSGGGTEAFF
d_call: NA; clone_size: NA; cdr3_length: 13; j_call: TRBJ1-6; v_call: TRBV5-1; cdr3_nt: TGCGCCAGCAGCGAATCGGGGTCTTCACCCCTCCACTTT; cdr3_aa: CASSESGSSPLHF
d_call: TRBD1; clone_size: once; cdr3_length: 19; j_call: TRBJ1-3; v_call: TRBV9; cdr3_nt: TGTGCCAGCAGCGGCCGGGACAGGGGCCCCTCGAGCTCTGGAAACACCATATATTTT; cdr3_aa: CASSGRDRGPSSSGNTIYF
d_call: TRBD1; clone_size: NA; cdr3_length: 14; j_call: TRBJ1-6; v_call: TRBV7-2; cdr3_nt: TGTGCCAGCAGCTTGTACAGGGGTGAGTCACCCCTCCACTTT; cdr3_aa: CASSLYRGESPLHF
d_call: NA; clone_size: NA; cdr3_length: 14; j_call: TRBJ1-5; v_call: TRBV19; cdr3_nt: TGTGCCAGAACGAACGGGGGGCGAAATCAGCCCCAGCATTTT; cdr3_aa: CARTNGGRNQPQHF
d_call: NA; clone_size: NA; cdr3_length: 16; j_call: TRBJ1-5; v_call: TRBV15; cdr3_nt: TGTGCCACCAGCAGAGGCGGGACACGGGGCAATCAGCCCCAGCATTTT; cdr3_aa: CATSRGGTRGNQPQHF
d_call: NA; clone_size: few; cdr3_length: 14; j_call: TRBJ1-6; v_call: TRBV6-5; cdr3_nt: TGTGCCAGCAGTTTTTCAGGGGACGACTCACCCCTCCACTTT; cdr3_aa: CASSFSGDDSPLHF
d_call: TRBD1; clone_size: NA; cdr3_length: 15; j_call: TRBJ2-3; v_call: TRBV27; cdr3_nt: TGTGCCAGCAGTTCAGTGGTACAGGGGATAGATACGCAGTATTTT; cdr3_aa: CASSSVVQGIDTQYF
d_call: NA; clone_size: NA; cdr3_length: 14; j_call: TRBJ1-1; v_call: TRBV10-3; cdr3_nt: TGTGCCATCAGACAAGACGGTAACTGGGCTGAAGCTTTCTTT; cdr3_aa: CAIRQDGNWAEAFF
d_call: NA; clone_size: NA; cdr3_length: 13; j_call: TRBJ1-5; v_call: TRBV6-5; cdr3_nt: TGTGCCAGCAGAACACATCTAAATCAGCCCCAGCATTTT; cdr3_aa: CASRTHLNQPQHF
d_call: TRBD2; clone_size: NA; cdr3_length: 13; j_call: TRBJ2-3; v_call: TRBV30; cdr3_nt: TGTGCCCATTTGCGGGGGTTGGGAGATACGCAGTATTTT; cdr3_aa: CAHLRGLGDTQYF
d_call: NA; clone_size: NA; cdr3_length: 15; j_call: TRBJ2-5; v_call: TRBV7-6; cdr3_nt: TGTGCCAGCAGCTTAGCGGGGGGCGCGCCAGAGACCCAGTACTTC; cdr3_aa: CASSLAGGAPETQYF
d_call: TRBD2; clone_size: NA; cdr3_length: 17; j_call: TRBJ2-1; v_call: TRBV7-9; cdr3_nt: TGTGCCAGCAGCTTAGTGGAGACTAGCGGGGCCTACAATGAGCAGTTCTTC; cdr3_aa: CASSLVETSGAYNEQFF
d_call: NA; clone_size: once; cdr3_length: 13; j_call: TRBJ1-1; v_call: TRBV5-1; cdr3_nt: TGCGCCAGCAGCTTTGACCAGGGTGCTGAAGCTTTCTTT; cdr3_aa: CASSFDQGAEAFF
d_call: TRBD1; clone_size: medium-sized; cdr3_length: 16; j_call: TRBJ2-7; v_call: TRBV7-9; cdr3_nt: TGTGCCAGCAGCATGACGGCGGGACAGGGTTATTACGAGCAGTACTTC; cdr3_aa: CASSMTAGQGYYEQYF
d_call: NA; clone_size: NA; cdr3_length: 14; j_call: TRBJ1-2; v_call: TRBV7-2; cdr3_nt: TGTGCCAGCAGCTTAAAGGCAACAAGCTATGGCTACACCTTC; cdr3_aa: CASSLKATSYGYTF
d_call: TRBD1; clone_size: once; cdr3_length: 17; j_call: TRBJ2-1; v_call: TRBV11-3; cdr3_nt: TGTGCCAGCAGCTTAGGGGACAGGCCGGAAACTTACAATGAGCAGTTCTTC; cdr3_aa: CASSLGDRPETYNEQFF
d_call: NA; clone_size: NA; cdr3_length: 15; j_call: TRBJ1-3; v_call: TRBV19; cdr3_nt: TGTGCCAGTAGTATGGACGGAGGCTCTGGAAACACCATATATTTT; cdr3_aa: CASSMDGGSGNTIYF
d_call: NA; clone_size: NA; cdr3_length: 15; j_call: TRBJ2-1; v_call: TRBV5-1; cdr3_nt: TGCGCCAGCAGCTTCGTACCGGGGGTTAACAATGAGCAGTTCTTC; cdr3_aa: CASSFVPGVNNEQFF
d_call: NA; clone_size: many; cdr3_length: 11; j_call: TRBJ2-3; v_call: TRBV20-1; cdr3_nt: TGCAGTGCTAGACGGGGGGATACGCAGTATTTT; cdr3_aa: CSARRGDTQYF
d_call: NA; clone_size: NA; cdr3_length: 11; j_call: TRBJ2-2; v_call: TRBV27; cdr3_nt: TGTGCCAGCAGTTTGAGAGGGGAGCTGTTTTTT; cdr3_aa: CASSLRGELFF
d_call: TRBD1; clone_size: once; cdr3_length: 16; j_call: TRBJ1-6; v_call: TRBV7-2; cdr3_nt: TGTGCCAGCAGCTTAGAAGGGGGACAGACAAATTCACCCCTCCACTTT; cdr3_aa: CASSLEGGQTNSPLHF
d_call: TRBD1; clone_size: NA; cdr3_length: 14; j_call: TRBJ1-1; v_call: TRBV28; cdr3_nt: TGTGCCAGCAGTTTAGCTCGACAGGGTACTGAAGCTTTCTTT; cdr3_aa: CASSLARQGTEAFF
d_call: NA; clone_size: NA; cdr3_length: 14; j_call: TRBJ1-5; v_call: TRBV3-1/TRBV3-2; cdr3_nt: TGTGCCAGCAGCCAAGATATGGCTGGGCAGCCCCAGCATTTT; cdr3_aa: CASSQDMAGQPQHF
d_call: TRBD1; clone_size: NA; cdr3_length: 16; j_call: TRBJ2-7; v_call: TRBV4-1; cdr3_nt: TGCGCCAGCAGCCAAGGACTGGACAGGGGTTTCTACGAGCAGTACTTC; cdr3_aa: CASSQGLDRGFYEQYF
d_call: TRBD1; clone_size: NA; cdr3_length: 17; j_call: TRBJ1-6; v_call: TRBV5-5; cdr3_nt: TGTGCCAGCAGCTTGGGGATGGAAGGGGGCCGAGAGTCACCCCTCCACTTT; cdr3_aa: CASSLGMEGGRESPLHF
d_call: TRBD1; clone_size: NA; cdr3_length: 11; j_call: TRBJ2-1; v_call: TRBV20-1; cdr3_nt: TGCAGATGGAACAGGGGCGATGAGCAGTTCTTC; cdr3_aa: CRWNRGDEQFF
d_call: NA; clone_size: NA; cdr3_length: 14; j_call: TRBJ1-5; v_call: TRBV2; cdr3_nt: TGTGCCAGCAGTCAGCAGGGGAGTGGTCAGCCCCAGCATTTT; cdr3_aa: CASSQQGSGQPQHF
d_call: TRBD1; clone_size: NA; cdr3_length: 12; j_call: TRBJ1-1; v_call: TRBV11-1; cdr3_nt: TGTGCCAGCAGCTGGACAGGGATTGAAGCTTTCTTT; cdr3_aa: CASSWTGIEAFF
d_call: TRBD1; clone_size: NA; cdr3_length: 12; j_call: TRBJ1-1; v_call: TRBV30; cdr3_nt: TGTGCCTGGCACAGGGGATTCACTGAAGCTTTCTTT; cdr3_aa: CAWHRGFTEAFF
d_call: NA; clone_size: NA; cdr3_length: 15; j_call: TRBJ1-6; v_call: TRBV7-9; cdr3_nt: TGTGCCAGCAGCTTAGGGACAGCCTCCAGTTCACCCCTCCACTTT; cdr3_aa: CASSLGTASSSPLHF
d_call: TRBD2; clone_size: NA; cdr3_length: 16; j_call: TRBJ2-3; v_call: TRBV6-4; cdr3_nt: TGTGCCAGCAGTGCGTCCTGGAGCGGGGGGTCAGATACGCAGTATTTT; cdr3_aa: CASSASWSGGSDTQYF